This T cell receptor beta chain was obtained from a study of Ad26.COV2.S vaccination and SARS-CoV-2 variants. Findings and caveats of the study: Using TCR breadth and depth analyses may have led to underestimated total T cell responses. Vaccinees and placebo recipients showed similar non-spike TCR breadth. While placebo recipients had lower spike-specific TCR breadth, vaccine recipients had more.

Profiled with immunoSEQ multiplex PCR; TCRdb holds only in-frame clones, not every one. The sample carries around 350,000 clones, approximately 81% recorded once. Comments on this clone: The antigen is not known.

Treatment indicated: some 19 received Ad26.COV2.S at low or high dose, single or two shots; 5 received placebo; per-sample allocation not given. Specimens were obtained on day 63 following the first vaccine or placebo injection. The individual, an adult aged 18-55 years, was a donor in Boston. Trimming took 4 bases from V and 0 from J; bases not matched to a gene: 18. This CDR3 is built from 21 residues. The germline V gene encodes CDR1 MGHRA and CDR2 YSYEKL. The rearrangement joins TRBV4-1 to TRBJ2-6; 7 bases line up with TRBD1. This clonotype was sampled from a person aged 18-60 years who received the Ad26.COV2.S COVID-19 vaccine or a placebo. The starting material was peripheral blood, obtained in a trial of Ad26.COV2.S vaccine versus placebo. CDR3: CASSPIYGTGTDLSGANVLTF. DNA of the CDR3: TGCGCCAGCAGCCCTATCTATGGAACCGGGACAGACCTCTCTGGGGCCAACGTCCTGACTTTC.